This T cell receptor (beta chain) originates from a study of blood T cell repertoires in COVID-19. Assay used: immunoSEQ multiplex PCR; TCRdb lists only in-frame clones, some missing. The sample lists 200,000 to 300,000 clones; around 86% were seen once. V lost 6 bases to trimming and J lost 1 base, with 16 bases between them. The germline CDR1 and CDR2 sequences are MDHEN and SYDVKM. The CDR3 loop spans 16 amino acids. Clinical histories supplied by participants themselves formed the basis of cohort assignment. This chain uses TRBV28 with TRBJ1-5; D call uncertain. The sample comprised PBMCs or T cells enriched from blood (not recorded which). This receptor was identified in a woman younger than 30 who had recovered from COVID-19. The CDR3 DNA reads TGTGCCAGCAGCGCGACCGAGGGAGGGAGCAATCAGCCCCAGCATTTT. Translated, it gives CASSATEGGSNQPQHF.